Shown below are 19 T cell receptor beta chains from a single sample sequenced in a study of T cells in localized non-small cell lung cancer. The table came from immunoSEQ multiplex PCR; TCRdb's copy has only in-frame clones and leaves some out. The profile shows more than 45,000 clones, about 72% of them singletons. The input for sequencing was peripheral blood, taken before any cancer treatment. Receptor source: a man between 40 and 69 years old with stage I squamous cell lung carcinoma.

The chain combines TRBV6-4 with TRBJ2-3; 10 bases map to TRBD2. The V gene's germline CDR1 is MRHNA and CDR2 SNTAGT. The CDR3 is made up of 16 amino acids. V lost 0 bases and J lost 4; bases outside the gene matches: 4. DNA for the CDR3: TGTGCCAGCAGTGACTCGAGCGGGGGGGGTTCAGATACGCAGTATTTT. It is translated as CASSDSSGGGSDTQYF.

This clone was found a few times. The gene calls are TRBV6-1 and TRBJ2-3; TRBD2 matches 10 bases. This CDR3 is built from 18 residues. Germline V lookup: CDR1 MNHNS, CDR2 SASEGT. Trimming cost V 2 bases and J 0 bases; bases outside gene matches: 8. The CDR3 DNA sequence: TGTGCCAGCAGTGAATATCGAAGTAGCGGGGGGAGCACAGATACGCAGTATTTT. Translated, it gives CASSEYRSSGGSTDTQYF.

This sequence joins TRBV4-1 and TRBJ1-6; the D is unclear. The V and J ends lost 1 base and 0 bases respectively, with 4 bases between them. The germline gives CDR1 MGHRA, CDR2 YSYEKL. This CDR3 has 15 amino acids. Here the CDR3 reads CASSQVSSYNSPLHF. The CDR3 bases are TGCGCCAGCAGCCAAGTTAGCTCCTATAATTCACCCCTCCACTTT.

The chain employs TRBV18 and TRBJ2-2; 7 bases agree with TRBD1. V shed 4 bases, J shed 1 base, and the junction held 0 bases outside the gene matches. The length of the CDR3 is 14 residues. Germline CDR1 reads KGHSH; CDR2 reads LQKENI. The CDR3 DNA reads as TGTGCCAGCTCACGGACAGGGAACACCGGGGAGCTGTTTTTT. Its protein is CASSRTGNTGELFF.

This clone was detected only once. The chain carries TRBV6-1 and TRBJ2-1; D not resolved. CDR1 is MNHNS, CDR2 SASEGT, per germline. CDR3 length: 10 residues. Trimming left V 8 bases short and J 8 bases short, with 7 bases between. CDR3 nucleotide sequence: TGTGCCAGCCCCCCAGATGAGCAGTTCTTC. It codes for CASPPDEQFF.

V and J are TRBV9 and TRBJ1-6, with D hard to call. CDR1 is SGDLS and CDR2 is YYNGEE in the germline V gene. This CDR3 has 13 residues. Trimming stripped 0 bases from V and 8 bases from J, with 6 bases between. CDR3 loop: CASSVGNDSPLHF. In DNA, the CDR3 is TGTGCCAGCAGCGTAGGAAACGATTCACCCCTCCACTTT.

This clone was detected only a few times. V and J are TRBV10-3 and TRBJ2-7, with 12 positions matching TRBD1. Germline V CDR1 and CDR2: ENHRY, SYGVKD. This CDR3 contains 15 residues. Losses at the gene ends were 7 bases for V and 7 bases for J; bases not matched to a gene: 11. The CDR3 sequence is CAITAGDRGQWEQYF. DNA of the CDR3: TGTGCCATCACCGCGGGGGACAGGGGGCAGTGGGAGCAGTACTTC.

The V call is TRBV4-1, the J call TRBJ1-1, with D possibly being TRBD1 (5 bases). Germline values: CDR1 MGHRA, CDR2 YSYEKL. V shed 0 bases and J shed 5 bases, with 16 bases lying between them. The CDR3 sequence is 16 residues long. This chain's CDR3 is CASSQDKGPRRTEAFF. CDR3 sequence (DNA): TGCGCCAGCAGCCAAGACAAGGGACCGAGGCGGACTGAAGCTTTCTTT.

The chain links TRBV6-5 to TRBJ2-7, with D possibly TRBD1 on 6 matching bases. Germline loops: CDR1 MNHEY, CDR2 SVGAGI. The V end lost 0 bases, the J end lost 2 bases, and 8 bases lay between the germline ends. CDR3 length equals 14 residues. This CDR3 reads CASSYSRQAYEQYF. The DNA of the CDR3 is TGTGCCAGCAGTTACTCGAGACAGGCCTACGAGCAGTACTTC.

This chain connects TRBV6-5 to TRBJ1-6; 9 bases agree with TRBD1. The CDR3 is made up of 13 amino acids. From germline, CDR1 is MNHEY and CDR2 SVGAGI. V shed 6 bases and J 9 bases; nucleotides not matched to a gene: 3. The CDR3, as DNA: TGTGCCAGCAGCGTGGGACAGGGTTCACCCCTCCACTTT. The encoded protein is CASSVGQGSPLHF.

This clone was counted between two and nine times. The CDR3 DNA follows: TGTGCCAGCACCTCTTCCGGGAAATTGGACTATGGCTACACCTTC. This translates into CASTSSGKLDYGYTF. The V call is TRBV5-5, the J call TRBJ1-2; no reliable D call. Trimming removed 6 bases from V and 3 bases from J, with 18 bases in between. This CDR3 contains 15 residues. Per the germline V gene, CDR1 is SGHKS and CDR2 is YYEKEE (reference sequence).

The chain links TRBV5-6 to TRBJ1-4, with D hard to call. Trimming took off 0 bases at V and 3 bases at J, with 9 bases between the two ends. Looked up from germline, CDR1 is SGHDT and CDR2 is YYEEEE. The length of the CDR3 is 15 residues. Here the CDR3 reads CASSLVGAPNEKLFF. CDR3 bases: TGTGCCAGCAGCTTGGTTGGCGCTCCTAATGAAAAACTGTTTTTT.

This sequence joins TRBV6-1 and TRBJ1-4; perhaps TRBD1 as D (6 bases). The V gene lost 4 bases and the J gene lost 17 bases, with 20 bases spanning the gap. This CDR3 contains 13 residues. Looked up from germline, CDR1 is MNHNS and CDR2 is SASEGT. The chain's CDR3 is CASSVEGGRPPFF. In nucleotides, the CDR3 is TGTGCCAGCAGTGTCGAGGGGGGCCGACCCCCCTTTTTT.

The table lists this clone with a count of one. The CDR3 DNA is TGTGCCAGCAGCCCCGGGCGGTTTGACAATCAGCCCCAGCATTTT. It yields the protein CASSPGRFDNQPQHF. J is TRBJ1-5 and V is TRBV6-6; D uncertain. CDR3 length equals 15 residues. V gave up 6 bases and J gave up 3 bases, with 15 bases separating them. The germline gives CDR1 MNHNY, CDR2 SVGAGI (reference sequence).

The DNA for the CDR3 is TGTGCCAGCAGCTTACGTCGGAACACCGGGGAGCTGTTTTTT. As protein: CASSLRRNTGELFF. The rearrangement uses TRBV7-9 and TRBJ2-2; D gene uncertain. CDR3 length: 14 amino acids. V dropped 2 bases and J dropped 1 base, with 5 bases sitting between them. Per germline, CDR1 SEHNR and CDR2 FQNEAQ (reference sequence).

CDR3 sequence: CASSRAAGEKVNEQFF. The CDR3 DNA reads TGTGCCAGTAGTAGAGCAGCGGGGGAGAAGGTCAATGAGCAGTTCTTC. The J gene is TRBJ2-1, the V gene TRBV19; 8 positions agree with TRBD2. V shed 4 bases, J shed 6 bases, and the junction held 11 bases outside the gene matches. The CDR3 covers 16 residues. Germline CDR1 and CDR2: LNHDA and SQIVND (reference sequence).

This sequence joins TRBV6-6 and TRBJ1-6; the match to TRBD1 covers 10 bases. The CDR3 has 14 amino acids. V gave up 6 bases and J gave up 10 bases; unmatched junction bases: 6. The germline CDR1 and CDR2 sequences are MNHNY and SVGAGI (reference sequence). CDR3 sequence (DNA): TGTGCCAGCAGGCCCGACAGGGGGCTGTCACCCCTCCACTTT. It specifies CASRPDRGLSPLHF.

This clone was seen once. The rearrangement joins TRBV11-2 to TRBJ2-7, with D possibly being TRBD2 (5 bases). Germline assignment: CDR1 SGHAT and CDR2 FQNNGV. Trimming cost V 3 bases and J 7 bases, with 19 bases left between them. There are 15 residues in the CDR3. CDR3 nucleotides: TGTGCCAGCAGCTTTCGGACCGGCCCGGGGTCTGAGCAGTACTTC. Protein: CASSFRTGPGSEQYF.

The genes are TRBV18 and TRBJ1-1, with D maybe TRBD1 (6 bases). Per germline, CDR1 KGHSH and CDR2 LQKENI. V lost 1 base to trimming and J lost 6 bases, with 6 bases between them. CDR3 length equals 12 residues. The CDR3 protein is CASSPQGAEAFF. The CDR3 DNA follows: TGTGCCAGCTCACCACAGGGGGCTGAAGCTTTCTTT. Full variable domain (outside the CDR3, taken from reference TRBV18 and TRBJ1-1): NAGVMQNPRHLVRRRGQEARLRCSPMKGHSHVYWYRQLPEEGLKFMVYLQKENIIDESGMPKERFSAEFPKEGPSILRIQQVVRGDSAAYFCASSPQGAEAFFGQGTRLTVV.